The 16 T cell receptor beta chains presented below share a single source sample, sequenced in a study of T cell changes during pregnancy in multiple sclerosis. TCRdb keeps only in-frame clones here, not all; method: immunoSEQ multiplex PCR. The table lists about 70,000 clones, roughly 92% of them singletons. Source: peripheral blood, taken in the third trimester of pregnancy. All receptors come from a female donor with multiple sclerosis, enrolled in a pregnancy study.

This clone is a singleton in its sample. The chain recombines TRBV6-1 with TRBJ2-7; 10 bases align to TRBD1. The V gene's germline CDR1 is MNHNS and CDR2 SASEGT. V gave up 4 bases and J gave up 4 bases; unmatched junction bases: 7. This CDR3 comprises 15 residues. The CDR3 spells CASSVTGTGVYEQYF. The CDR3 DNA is TGTGCCAGCAGTGTAACCGGGACAGGGGTGTACGAGCAGTACTTC.

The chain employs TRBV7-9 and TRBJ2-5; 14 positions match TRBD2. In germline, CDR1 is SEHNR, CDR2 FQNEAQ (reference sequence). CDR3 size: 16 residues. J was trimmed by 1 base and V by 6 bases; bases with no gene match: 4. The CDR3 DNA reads TGTGCCAGCAGTCGTGGACTAGCGGGAGGCCAAGAGACCCAGTACTTC. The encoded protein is CASSRGLAGGQETQYF.

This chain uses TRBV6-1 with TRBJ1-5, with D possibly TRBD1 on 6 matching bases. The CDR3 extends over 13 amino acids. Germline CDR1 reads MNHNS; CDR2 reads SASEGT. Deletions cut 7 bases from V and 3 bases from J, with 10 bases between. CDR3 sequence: CASTNRDNQPQHF. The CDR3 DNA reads TGTGCCAGCACGAACAGGGACAATCAGCCCCAGCATTTT.

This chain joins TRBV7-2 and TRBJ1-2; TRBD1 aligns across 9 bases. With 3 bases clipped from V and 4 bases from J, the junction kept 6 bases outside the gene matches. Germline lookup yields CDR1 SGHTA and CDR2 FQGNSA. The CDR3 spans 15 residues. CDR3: CASSFAGTGSYGYTF. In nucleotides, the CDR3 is TGTGCCAGCAGCTTCGCCGGGACAGGGAGCTATGGCTACACCTTC.

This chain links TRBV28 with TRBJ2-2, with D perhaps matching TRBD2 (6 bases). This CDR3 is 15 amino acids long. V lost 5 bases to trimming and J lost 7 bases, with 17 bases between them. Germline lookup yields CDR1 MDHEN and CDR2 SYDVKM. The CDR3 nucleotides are TGTGCCAGCAGTCCAACCGGGACTCAGGGCGGGGAGCTGTTTTTT. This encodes CASSPTGTQGGELFF.

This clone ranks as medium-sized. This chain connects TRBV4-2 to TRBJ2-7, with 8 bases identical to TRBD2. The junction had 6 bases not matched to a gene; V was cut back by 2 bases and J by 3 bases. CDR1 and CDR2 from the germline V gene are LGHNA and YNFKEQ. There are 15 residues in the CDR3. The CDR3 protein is CASSQSFGTSYEQYF. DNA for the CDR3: TGTGCCAGCAGCCAAAGTTTCGGGACTAGCTACGAGCAGTACTTC.

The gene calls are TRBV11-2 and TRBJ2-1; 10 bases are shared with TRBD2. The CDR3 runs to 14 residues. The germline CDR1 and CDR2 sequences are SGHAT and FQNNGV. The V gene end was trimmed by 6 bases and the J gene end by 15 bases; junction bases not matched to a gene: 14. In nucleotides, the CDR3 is TGTGCCAGCAGAGCGGGAGGGCCTGATCCAAGGCGGTTCTTC. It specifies CASRAGGPDPRRFF.

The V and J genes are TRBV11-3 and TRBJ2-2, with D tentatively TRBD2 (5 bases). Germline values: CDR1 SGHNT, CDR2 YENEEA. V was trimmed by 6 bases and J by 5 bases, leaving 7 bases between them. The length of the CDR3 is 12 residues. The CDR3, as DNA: TGTGCCAGCAGTCGGGAAACCGGGGAGCTGTTTTTT. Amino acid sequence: CASSRETGELFF.

CDR3 loop: CATALAVSSYEQYF. CDR3 nucleotide sequence: TGTGCCACCGCCTTAGCGGTAAGCTCCTACGAGCAGTACTTC. V usage is TRBV19 and J usage is TRBJ2-7, with D perhaps matching TRBD2 (6 bases). This CDR3 spans 14 amino acids. V was cut by 10 bases and J by 0 bases, with 16 bases left in between. Germline-derived CDR1 and CDR2 are LNHDA and SQIVND (reference sequence).

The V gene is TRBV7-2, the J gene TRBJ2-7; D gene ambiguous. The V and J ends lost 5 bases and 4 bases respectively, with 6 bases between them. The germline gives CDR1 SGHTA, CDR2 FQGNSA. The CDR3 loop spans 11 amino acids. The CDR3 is CASSTLYEQYF. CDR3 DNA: TGTGCCAGCAGCACCCTATACGAGCAGTACTTC.

CDR3 bases: TGTGCCAGCAGCGCCAGGCTAGCGGGAGGAAGGGGAGCCGGGGAGCTGTTTTTT. Translating it yields CASSARLAGGRGAGELFF. The rearrangement uses TRBV5-4 and TRBJ2-2; 11 nucleotides align to TRBD2. The length of the CDR3 is 18 residues. Germline CDR1 and CDR2: SGHNT and YYREEE (reference sequence). The V segment lost 4 bases and the J segment 6 bases; nucleotides outside the gene matches: 14.

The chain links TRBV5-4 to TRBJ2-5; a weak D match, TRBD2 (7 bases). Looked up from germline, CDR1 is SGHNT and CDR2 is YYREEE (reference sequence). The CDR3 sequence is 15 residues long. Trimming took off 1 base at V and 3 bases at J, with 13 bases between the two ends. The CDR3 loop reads CASSLSRGGEETQYF. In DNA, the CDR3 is TGTGCCAGCAGCTTGTCAAGGGGGGGAGAAGAGACCCAGTACTTC.

The CDR3 sequence: CASADSAYEQYF. CDR3 DNA sequence: TGTGCCAGTGCGGATAGCGCCTACGAGCAGTACTTC. V gene TRBV7-9 combines with J gene TRBJ2-7; D is perhaps TRBD2 (5 bases). V lost 9 bases, J lost 2 bases, and 11 bases lay in between. This CDR3 contains 12 residues. The germline gives CDR1 SEHNR, CDR2 FQNEAQ (reference sequence).

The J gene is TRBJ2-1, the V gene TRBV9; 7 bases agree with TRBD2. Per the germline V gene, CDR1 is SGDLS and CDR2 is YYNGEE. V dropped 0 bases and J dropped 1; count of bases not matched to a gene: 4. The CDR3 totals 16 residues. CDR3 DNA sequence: TGTGCCAGCAGCGTAGCGGGCGGGAGTTCCTACAATGAGCAGTTCTTC. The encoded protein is CASSVAGGSSYNEQFF.

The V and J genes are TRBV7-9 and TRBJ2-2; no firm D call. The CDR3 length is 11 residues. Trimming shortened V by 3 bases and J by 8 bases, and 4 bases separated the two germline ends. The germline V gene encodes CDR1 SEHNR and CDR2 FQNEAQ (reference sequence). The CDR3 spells CASSFMGELFF. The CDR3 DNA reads TGTGCCAGCAGCTTCATGGGGGAGCTGTTTTTT.

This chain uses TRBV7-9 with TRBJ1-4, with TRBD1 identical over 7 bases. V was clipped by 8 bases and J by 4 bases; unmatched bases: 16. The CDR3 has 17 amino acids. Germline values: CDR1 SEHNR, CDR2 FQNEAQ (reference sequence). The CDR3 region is CASLGAHQGTDNEKLFF. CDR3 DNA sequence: TGTGCCAGCCTGGGCGCCCACCAAGGGACAGATAATGAAAAACTGTTTTTT.